Here is one T cell receptor beta chain with its context. These data are taken from a study of Ad26.COV2.S vaccination and SARS-CoV-2 variants. Study details: In the COV1001 trial, the donor was in the Ad26.COV2.S arm.

Treatment denoted: 15 to 20 received Ad26.COV2.S at low or high dose, single or two shots; roughly five received placebo; per-sample allocation not given. The investigators took samples on day 63 after the first vaccine or placebo injection. An Ad26 vector expressing Wuhan-strain SARS-CoV-2 spike served as the vaccine. Using immunoSEQ multiplex PCR, the repertoire was profiled, and TCRdb retains in-frame clones only, with some absent. The sample consists of around 450,000 clones, roughly 90% of them appearing once. Germline CDR1 is SEHNR and CDR2 is FQNEAQ (reference sequence). The CDR3 totals 14 residues. V lost 10 bases and J lost 5; bases outside the gene matches: 9.

This clonotype originated in a person aged 18-60 years who received the Ad26.COV2.S COVID-19 vaccine or a placebo. The starting material was peripheral blood, obtained in a trial of Ad26.COV2.S vaccine versus placebo. The chain employs TRBV7-9 and TRBJ2-2, with TRBD2 matching over 8 bases. The CDR3 region has the DNA TGTGCCACCAAACGGGGGGGTAGGACCGGGGAGCTGTTTTTT. This gives the protein CATKRGGRTGELFF.